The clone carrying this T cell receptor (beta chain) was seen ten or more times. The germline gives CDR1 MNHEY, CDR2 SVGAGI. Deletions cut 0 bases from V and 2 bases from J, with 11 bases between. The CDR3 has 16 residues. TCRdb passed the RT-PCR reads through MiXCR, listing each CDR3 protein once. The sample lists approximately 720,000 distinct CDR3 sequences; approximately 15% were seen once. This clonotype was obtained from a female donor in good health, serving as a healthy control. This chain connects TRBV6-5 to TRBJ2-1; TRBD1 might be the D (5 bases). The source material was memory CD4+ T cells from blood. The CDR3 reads CASSYSSQAPYNEQFF. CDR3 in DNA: TGTGCCAGCAGTTACTCGTCACAGGCTCCCTACAATGAGCAGTTCTTC.